Presented here are 10 T cell receptor beta chains from one specimen sequenced in a study of T cells in Graves' hyperthyroidism and ophthalmopathy. Authors of the study amplified TCR beta CDR3 regions from RNA transcripts. First-round RT-PCR of the TCR CDR3 relied on the HTBI primer set. TCRdb passed the multiplex PCR reads through MiXCR, listing each CDR3 protein once. The sample carries hundreds of thousands of distinct CDR3 sequences, around 20% recorded once. Sequencing was performed on blood. The receptors were gathered from a woman between 45 and 60 years old with Graves' hyperthyroidism that later progressed to Graves' ophthalmopathy.

This clonotype occurred many times. This sequence joins TRBV30 and TRBJ1-1; D remains ambiguous. The CDR3 has 13 amino acids. Germline lookup yields CDR1 GTSNPN and CDR2 SVGIG (reference sequence). Trimming left V 2 bases short and J 5 bases short, with 12 bases between. CDR3 protein: CAWSHSDGTEAFF. The CDR3 coding sequence is TGTGCCTGGAGTCACTCCGATGGGACTGAAGCTTTCTTT.

This clonotype was recorded at least ten times. V is TRBV3-1 and J is TRBJ2-1, with TRBD1 as a possible D gene (6 bases). The CDR3 sequence is 14 residues long. Germline V gives CDR1 LGHDT, CDR2 YNNKEL (reference sequence). Trimming pared 4 bases from V and 7 bases from J, leaving 14 bases between. The CDR3 DNA reads as TGTGCCAGCAGCCCCCCCGACAGGAATAATGAGCAGTTCTTC. Protein: CASSPPDRNNEQFF.

In regard to this clonotype: Given a far larger clone just one base away, this is likely a sequencing read error. The V and J genes are TRBV11-2 and TRBJ1-5; D remains unclear. Germline V gene lookup returns CDR1 SGHAT and CDR2 FQNNGV. This CDR3 spans 12 amino acids. The CDR3 region is CANSLPNQPQHF. In nucleotides, the CDR3 is TGTGCCAACAGCTTACCTAATCAGCCCCAGCATTTT.

This clonotype was recorded many times. The chain links TRBV10-1 to TRBJ1-1, with D possibly being TRBD1 (6 bases). The CDR3 is 15 amino acids. The germline V gene encodes CDR1 WNHNN and CDR2 SYGVQD (reference sequence). The V end was cut by 0 bases, the J end by 5 bases, with 13 bases between. Written as DNA, the CDR3 is TGCGCCAGCAGTGAGTCGTCCAGGGGAAGGACTGAAGCTTTCTTT. This encodes CASSESSRGRTEAFF.

The chain couples TRBV20-1 to TRBJ2-1, with a possible D match to TRBD1 (6 bases). Germline lookup yields CDR1 DFQATT and CDR2 SNEGSKA (reference sequence). V lost 6 bases, J lost 2 bases, and 20 bases lay in between. The CDR3 spans 16 residues. The CDR3 loop reads CSARRWGRGPYNEQFF. The CDR3 coding sequence is TGCAGTGCCAGGAGGTGGGGCAGGGGACCCTACAATGAGCAGTTCTTC.

This clonotype was seen at least ten times. Its ends do not fully match the called genes, so a read error is possible. The CDR3 here is CASSRGQGGNYGYTF. DNA for the CDR3: TGTGCCAGCAGCCGAGGTCAAGGGGGTAACTATGGCTACACCTTC. The rearrangement joins TRBV5-1 to TRBJ1-2; a possible D gene is TRBD1 (6 bases). Germline values: CDR1 SGHRS, CDR2 YFSETQ. This CDR3 is built from 15 residues.

Of note for this clonotype: A much larger clone differs from this one at a single base, so this may be a read error. The J gene is TRBJ2-1, the V gene TRBV18; a possible D gene is TRBD1 (6 bases). This CDR3 contains 17 residues. CDR1 and CDR2 from the germline V gene are KGHSH and LQKENI. The CDR3 region is CAISPTITGSSYNEQFF. CDR3 coding DNA: TGTGCCATCTCACCGACGATAACAGGGAGCTCCTACAATGAGCAGTTCTTC.

This clonotype showed up many times. This rearrangement joins TRBV3-1 to TRBJ1-5; TRBD1 is a possible D gene (5 bases). V was clipped by 0 bases and J by 3 bases, with 12 bases between them. Germline values: CDR1 LGHDT, CDR2 YNNKEL (reference sequence). CDR3 length: 16 residues. The CDR3 reads CASSQDPAGLNQPQHF. The DNA of the CDR3 is TGTGCCAGCAGCCAAGACCCGGCAGGGCTCAATCAGCCCCAGCATTTT.

This chain links TRBV6-5 with TRBJ2-2; 9 positions agree with TRBD2. Germline V gene lookup returns CDR1 MNHEY and CDR2 SVGAGI. Trimming cost V 2 bases and J 5 bases; bases outside gene matches: 6. This CDR3 is built from 16 residues. In DNA form, the CDR3 reads TGTGCCAGCAGTTACGTCCTAGCGGGGAGTACCGGGGAGCTGTTTTTT. It is translated as CASSYVLAGSTGELFF.

The sample holds a few counts of this clonotype. The chain is built from TRBV10-1 and TRBJ1-1; 7 bases map to TRBD1. This CDR3 contains 13 residues. The trim removed 2 bases at V and 7 bases at J, leaving 4 bases unmatched. Germline CDR1 reads WNHNN; CDR2 reads SYGVQD (reference sequence). CDR3 sequence reads: CASSERWDSEAFF. The CDR3 DNA reads as TGCGCCAGCAGTGAGCGGTGGGACAGTGAAGCTTTCTTT.